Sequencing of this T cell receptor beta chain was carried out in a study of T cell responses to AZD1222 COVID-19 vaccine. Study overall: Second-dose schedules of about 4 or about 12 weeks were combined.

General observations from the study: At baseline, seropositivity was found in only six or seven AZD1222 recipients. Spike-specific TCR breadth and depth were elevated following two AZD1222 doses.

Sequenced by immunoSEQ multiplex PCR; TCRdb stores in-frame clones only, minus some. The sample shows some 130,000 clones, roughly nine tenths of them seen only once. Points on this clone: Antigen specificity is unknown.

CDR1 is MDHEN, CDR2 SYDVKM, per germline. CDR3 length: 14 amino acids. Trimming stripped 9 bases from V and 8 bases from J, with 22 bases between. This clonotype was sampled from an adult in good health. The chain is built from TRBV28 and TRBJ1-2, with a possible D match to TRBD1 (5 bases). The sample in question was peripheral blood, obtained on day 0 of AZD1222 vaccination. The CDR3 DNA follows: TGTGCCAGTTCGCGGACAAGGGGTGTTGGAGGCTACACCTTC. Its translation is CASSRTRGVGGYTF.